The present T cell receptor beta chain was sequenced within a study of blood T cell repertoires in COVID-19. In the study overall: The United States, Italy and Spain provided the acute and convalescent COVID-19 samples. From T cells, B-cell-depleted T cells, or PBMCs came the material, which was cDNA or gDNA.

V was pared by 7 bases and J by 4 bases, with 8 bases of the junction left unmatched. This CDR3 has 14 residues. Germline CDR1 and CDR2: LNHNV and YYDKDF (reference sequence). Original methodology: Estimation of nucleated cell counts relied on the amplification of reference gene primers. The protocol was immunoSEQ multiplex PCR, while the TCRdb copy is restricted to in-frame clones and leaves out a portion. V and J calls and clone size follow that table, whereas D and trimming were derived from the DNA. The sample records roughly 330,000 clones, roughly 86% being singletons. The source is a woman in her forties or fifties with acute or convalescent COVID-19. The specimen sequenced was peripheral blood. The rearrangement joins TRBV15 to TRBJ1-1; 8 bases fit TRBD1. The CDR3 reads CATKADRGGTEAFF. In DNA, the CDR3 is TGTGCCACCAAAGCCGACAGGGGAGGCACTGAAGCTTTCTTT. Filled out from reference TRBV15 and TRBJ1-1, the complete variable domain reads DAMVIQNPRYQVTQFGKPVTLSCSQTLNHNVMYWYQQKSSQAPKLLFHYYDKDFNNEADTPDNFQSRRPNTSFCFLDIRSPGLGDTAMYLCATKADRGGTEAFFGQGTRLTVV.